The TCR beta chain under discussion was sequenced for a study of blood T cell repertoires in COVID-19. The repertoire was sequenced with immunoSEQ multiplex PCR; TCRdb's copy has only in-frame clones and lacks some. This repertoire shows around 46,000 clones, 65% to 80% found once; its top ten account for around a fifth. The clonotype was recovered from a human donor with active or convalescent COVID-19. The donor label of this sample is uncertain. The sequencing input was peripheral blood.

CDR3 residues: CASSPKETQYF. The CDR3 DNA reads TGTGCCAGCTCACCCAAAGAGACCCAGTACTTC. The chain uses TRBV18 and TRBJ2-5; D not certain. There are 11 residues in the CDR3. V shed 3 bases and J shed 3 bases, with 2 bases lying between them. The germline gives CDR1 KGHSH, CDR2 LQKENI.